This entry concerns a single T cell receptor beta chain. The sample belongs to a study of T cell changes during pregnancy in multiple sclerosis. Germline CDR1 SGHAT, CDR2 FQNNGV. With 5 bases clipped from V and 7 bases from J, the junction kept 3 bases outside the gene matches. This CDR3 contains 13 residues. Only in-frame clones appear in the TCRdb table, and some are missing; sequencing was by immunoSEQ multiplex PCR. The sample records approximately 80,000 clones, around 95% being singletons. This TCR was sampled from a female donor in good health, enrolled as a control in a pregnancy study. The starting material was peripheral blood, obtained in the second trimester of pregnancy. This rearrangement joins TRBV11-2 to TRBJ1-5, with 9 bases matching TRBD1. The CDR3 region is CASSRDRDQPQHF. CDR3 DNA sequence: TGTGCCAGCAGCAGGGACAGGGACCAGCCCCAGCATTTT.